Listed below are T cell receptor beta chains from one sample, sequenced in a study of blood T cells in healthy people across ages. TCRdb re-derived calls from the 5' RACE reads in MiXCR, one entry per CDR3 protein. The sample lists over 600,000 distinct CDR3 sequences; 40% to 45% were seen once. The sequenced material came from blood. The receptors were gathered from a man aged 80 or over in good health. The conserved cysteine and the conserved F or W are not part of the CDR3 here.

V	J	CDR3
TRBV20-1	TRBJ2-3	SATHEASGGTDTQY
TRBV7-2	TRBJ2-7	ASSSGTGAYEQY
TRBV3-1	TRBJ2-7	ASSQGQPRPSYEQY
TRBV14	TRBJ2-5	ASSQGTQETQY
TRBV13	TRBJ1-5	ASSLRLAGTGEGPQH
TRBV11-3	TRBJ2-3	ASSTRQGRTDTQY
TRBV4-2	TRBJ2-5	ASSPLGEQETQY
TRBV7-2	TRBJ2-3	ASSKWTGATTDTQY
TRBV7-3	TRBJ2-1	ASSPARSSGEQF
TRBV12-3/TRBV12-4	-	ASSNRGGAYNEQY
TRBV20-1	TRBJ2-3	SARDGRPGGRGTDTQY
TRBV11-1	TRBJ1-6	ASSSRQGRESPLH
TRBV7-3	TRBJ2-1	ASSFDRSNEQF
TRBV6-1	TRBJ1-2	ASTQTTGGNYGYT
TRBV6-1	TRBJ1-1	ASSEGISTEAF
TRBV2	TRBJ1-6	ASRHPIDNSPLH
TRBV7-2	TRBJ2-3	ASSSGTTTDTQY
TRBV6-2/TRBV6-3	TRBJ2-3	ASSSTGGRTDTQY
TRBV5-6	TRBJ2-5	AELGQGAKEQY
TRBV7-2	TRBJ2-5	ASSLEASGENETQY
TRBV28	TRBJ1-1	ASSLLGKEAF
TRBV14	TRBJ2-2	ASSRVGGSRVHGELF
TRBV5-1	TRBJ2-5	ASSSSGGAETQY
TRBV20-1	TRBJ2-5	SARDASAVSGTQY
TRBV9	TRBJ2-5	ASSFTGGGETQY
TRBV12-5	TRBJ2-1	ASGRFQYSGLGVNEQF
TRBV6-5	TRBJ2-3	ASRMTGSDTQY
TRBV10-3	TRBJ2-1	AISEWIYNEQF
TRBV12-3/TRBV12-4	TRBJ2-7	ASSFPGTSGRNEQY
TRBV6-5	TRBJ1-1	ASSDPRGRYTEAF
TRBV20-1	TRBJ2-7	SARDRGQGALDEQY
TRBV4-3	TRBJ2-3	ASSSEVWGGADTQY
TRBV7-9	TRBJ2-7	ASSYTGTAPEQY
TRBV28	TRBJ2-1	ASSLWVSRADNEQF
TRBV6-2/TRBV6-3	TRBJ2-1	ASSGPYNEQF
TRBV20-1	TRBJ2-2	SVLSAGANTGELF
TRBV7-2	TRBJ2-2	ASSPDRRVTGELF
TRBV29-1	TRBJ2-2	SVESPASTGELF
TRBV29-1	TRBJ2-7	SALNRDVVTYEQY
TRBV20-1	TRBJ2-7	SASLQRGASYEQY
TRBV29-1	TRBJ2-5	SVEAAQRTQY
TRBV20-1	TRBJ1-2	SARDWDREYGYT
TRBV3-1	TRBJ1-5	ASSRGGNGNQPQH
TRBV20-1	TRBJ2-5	SATRDQETQY
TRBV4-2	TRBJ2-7	ASSQEAGGNDEQY
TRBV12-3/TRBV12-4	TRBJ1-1	ASSLKGTGEAF
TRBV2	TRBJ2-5	ASSATGVGRETQY
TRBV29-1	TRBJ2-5	SVEDRTGEETQY
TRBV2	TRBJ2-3	ASSSENLRSADTQY
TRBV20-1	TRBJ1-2	SARGGYT
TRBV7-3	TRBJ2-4	ASSLEGAVAKNIQY
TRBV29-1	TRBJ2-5	SVDRGAEETQY
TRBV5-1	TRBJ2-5	ASSLATGYQETQY
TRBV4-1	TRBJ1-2	AGSYRGQGGSVGYT
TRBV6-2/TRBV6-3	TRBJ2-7	ASSPRQGMEVYEQY
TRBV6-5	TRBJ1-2	ASSYSKWGNYGYT
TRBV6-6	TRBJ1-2	ASSYPSGGINYGYT
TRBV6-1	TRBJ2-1	ASTVTSGPYNEQF